The clone carrying this TCR beta chain was counted between two and nine times. Its antigen is as yet unknown. Oncomine TCR Beta short-read sequencing was applied to DNA from cultured CD4+ T cells. Cultured CD4+ T cells were the source of extracted genomic DNA. TCRdb processed the PCR reads anew with MiXCR; each CDR3 protein has one entry. This sample has around 10,000 distinct CDR3 sequences; about two fifths occur once, and the top ten carry roughly 21%. Treatment specified: roughly 10-day PBMC culture with coronavirus spike peptide pools or control peptides (ViraFEST assay). Unexposed donor CD4+ T cells predated the COVID-19 pandemic, collected 2011-2018. Germline CDR1 reads MNHEY; CDR2 reads SVGEGT. CDR3 length: 14 residues. Trimming shortened V by 2 bases and J by 11 bases, and 18 bases separated the two germline ends. The sample originates from a study of vaccination and CD4 T cells after COVID-19. Study details: Controls had a CEFX pool, an HIV-1 Nef pool, or no peptide added.

The sample consisted of CD4+ T cells from blood, cultured in vitro. This receptor was obtained from a human donor in good health. The J gene is TRBJ1-1, the V gene TRBV6-2 or TRBV6-3, with a tentative D call TRBD1 (5 bases). CDR3 sequence reads: CASSYALWGSGAFF. Written as DNA, the CDR3 is TGTGCCAGCAGTTACGCGCTATGGGGCTCCGGGGCTTTCTTT.